This is a list of T cell receptor beta chains from one sample in a study of T-cell memory formation after mild COVID-19. TCRdb fed the 5' RACE reads into MiXCR, producing one record per CDR3 protein. The sample has around 390,000 distinct CDR3 sequences; approximately 15% are singletons. Material: PBMCs or a T cell subset sorted from them (not recorded which). All receptors derive from a man in his late teens or twenties who had mild COVID-19 (a few samples of this study predate the infection). Cell type and time point are not known. Both conserved end residues are part of each CDR3. The D gene is left open where the match is weak. Not every row has a clone size; where given, it reads once, few, many or a size class.

d_gene: .
j_gene: TRBJ2-2
v_gene: TRBV7-9
abundance: few
CDR3nt: TGTGCCAGCAGCTGGGACTCCCACACCGGGGAGCTGTTTTTT
CDR3aa: CASSWDSHTGELFF

d_gene: TRBD2
j_gene: TRBJ2-7
v_gene: TRBV3-1
abundance: .
CDR3nt: TGTGCCAGCAGCCCGGGACTAGCGGGGGTATCCTACGAGCAGTACTTC
CDR3aa: CASSPGLAGVSYEQYF

d_gene: TRBD2
j_gene: TRBJ2-1
v_gene: TRBV7-3
abundance: many
CDR3nt: TGTGCCAGCAGCAAACTAGCGGGCGAGCAGTTCTTC
CDR3aa: CASSKLAGEQFF

d_gene: .
j_gene: TRBJ1-1
v_gene: TRBV6-5
abundance: .
CDR3nt: TGTGCCAGCAGTTACAAAGGGGGAGGTGAAGCTTTCTTT
CDR3aa: CASSYKGGGEAFF

d_gene: .
j_gene: TRBJ2-4
v_gene: TRBV7-2
abundance: .
CDR3nt: TGTGCCAGCAGCTTACGTGAAGGGGGAAACATTCAGTACTTC
CDR3aa: CASSLREGGNIQYF

d_gene: TRBD2
j_gene: TRBJ2-2
v_gene: TRBV12-3/TRBV12-4
abundance: many
CDR3nt: TGTGCCAGCAGCCGACTAGCATTGGACACCGGGGAGCTGTTTTTT
CDR3aa: CASSRLALDTGELFF

d_gene: TRBD1
j_gene: TRBJ2-1
v_gene: TRBV6-5
abundance: few
CDR3nt: TGTGCCAGCAGTTACCAAGGGGGCCTGGATGAGCAGTTCTTC
CDR3aa: CASSYQGGLDEQFF

d_gene: TRBD1
j_gene: TRBJ1-5
v_gene: TRBV2
abundance: .
CDR3nt: TGTGCCAGCAGCCCTCGACAGGGGTATCAGCCCCAGCATTTT
CDR3aa: CASSPRQGYQPQHF

d_gene: .
j_gene: TRBJ2-2
v_gene: TRBV12-3/TRBV12-4
abundance: few
CDR3nt: TGTGCCAGCAGCAGGAGGGGGGCCGACACCGGGGAGCTGTTTTTT
CDR3aa: CASSRRGADTGELFF

d_gene: .
j_gene: TRBJ1-5
v_gene: TRBV7-2
abundance: few
CDR3nt: TGTGCCAGCAGCTTTAGACAGGAGAGACAGCCCCAGCATTTT
CDR3aa: CASSFRQERQPQHF

d_gene: .
j_gene: TRBJ2-7
v_gene: TRBV20-1
abundance: many
CDR3nt: TGCAGTGCTAGTTTTGGGGGAGGTCAGGGCGAGCAGTACTTC
CDR3aa: CSASFGGGQGEQYF

d_gene: .
j_gene: TRBJ2-1
v_gene: TRBV10-3
abundance: .
CDR3nt: TGTGCCATCAAGGATTCCAGGGTCTATGAGCAGTTCTTC
CDR3aa: CAIKDSRVYEQFF

d_gene: .
j_gene: TRBJ1-6
v_gene: TRBV27
abundance: few
CDR3nt: TGTGCCAGCAGTTTCGGGGACATCCAACCCCTCCACTTT
CDR3aa: CASSFGDIQPLHF

d_gene: TRBD2
j_gene: TRBJ2-1
v_gene: TRBV5-4
abundance: many
CDR3nt: TGTGCCAGCAGCCAGACTAGCAGCTCCTACAATGAGCAGTTCTTC
CDR3aa: CASSQTSSSYNEQFF

d_gene: TRBD2
j_gene: TRBJ2-1
v_gene: TRBV6-6
abundance: .
CDR3nt: TGTGCCAGCAGTTACCTAGCGGGGGGGAACAATGAGCAGTTCTTC
CDR3aa: CASSYLAGGNNEQFF

d_gene: .
j_gene: TRBJ2-3
v_gene: TRBV9
abundance: few
CDR3nt: TGTGCCAGCAGCGTAGGTACTAGATCAGATACGCAGTATTTT
CDR3aa: CASSVGTRSDTQYF

d_gene: .
j_gene: TRBJ1-5
v_gene: TRBV7-2
abundance: .
CDR3nt: TGTGCCAGCAGCTTAGTGGGGTACAATCAGCCCCAGCATTTT
CDR3aa: CASSLVGYNQPQHF

d_gene: TRBD1
j_gene: TRBJ2-1
v_gene: TRBV14
abundance: few
CDR3nt: TGTGCCAGCAGCCTCGGGACAGGGCGGAGGGAGCAGTTCTTC
CDR3aa: CASSLGTGRREQFF

d_gene: .
j_gene: TRBJ2-7
v_gene: TRBV5-1
abundance: many
CDR3nt: TGCGCCAGCAGCCTCCAATCCGAGCAGTACTTC
CDR3aa: CASSLQSEQYF

d_gene: TRBD1
j_gene: TRBJ2-5
v_gene: TRBV5-1
abundance: few
CDR3nt: TGCGCCAGCAGTCACGGGGACAGTGGGGCTGAGACCCAGTACTTC
CDR3aa: CASSHGDSGAETQYF

d_gene: .
j_gene: TRBJ1-1
v_gene: TRBV5-1
abundance: few
CDR3nt: TGCGCCAGCAGCCCGGTAGGGGACACTGAAGCTTTCTTT
CDR3aa: CASSPVGDTEAFF

d_gene: .
j_gene: TRBJ2-1
v_gene: TRBV4-3
abundance: few
CDR3nt: TGCGCCAGCAGCCAAGAACTAGTCAATGAGCAGTTCTTC
CDR3aa: CASSQELVNEQFF

d_gene: .
j_gene: TRBJ2-7
v_gene: TRBV9
abundance: few
CDR3nt: TGTGCCAGCGGAACAGGGACGGGGGAGCAGTACTTC
CDR3aa: CASGTGTGEQYF

d_gene: TRBD2
j_gene: TRBJ2-1
v_gene: TRBV7-9
abundance: few
CDR3nt: TGTGCCAGCAGTTCCGGGACTAGCGGCCTCATGGAGCAGTTCTTC
CDR3aa: CASSSGTSGLMEQFF

d_gene: .
j_gene: TRBJ2-3
v_gene: TRBV4-3
abundance: many
CDR3nt: TGCGCCAGCAGCCAAGAACCCCAGGACACAGATACGCAGTATTTT
CDR3aa: CASSQEPQDTDTQYF

d_gene: TRBD1
j_gene: TRBJ1-2
v_gene: TRBV4-1
abundance: .
CDR3nt: TGCGCCAGCAGCCAAGAGGGACAGGGGCATTTACTCCATGGCTACACCTTC
CDR3aa: CASSQEGQGHLLHGYTF

d_gene: .
j_gene: TRBJ2-2
v_gene: TRBV6-2/TRBV6-3
abundance: few
CDR3nt: TGTGCCAGCAGTTACCCCTTTAAACGCGCCGGGGAGCTGTTTTTT
CDR3aa: CASSYPFKRAGELFF

d_gene: .
j_gene: TRBJ2-1
v_gene: TRBV12-3/TRBV12-4
abundance: .
CDR3nt: TGTGCCAGCAGTTTAGAGGAGCAGTTCTTC
CDR3aa: CASSLEEQFF

d_gene: .
j_gene: TRBJ1-4
v_gene: TRBV28
abundance: .
CDR3nt: TGTGCCAGCAGTTTCCCCCCTCGGGGAGAAAAACTGTTTTTT
CDR3aa: CASSFPPRGEKLFF

d_gene: .
j_gene: TRBJ1-2
v_gene: TRBV21-1
abundance: .
CDR3nt: TGTGCCAGCAGCAAAGAACAGGTCCCCCAGTCGTGTAACTATGGCTACACCTTC
CDR3aa: CASSKEQVPQSCNYGYTF

d_gene: TRBD2
j_gene: TRBJ2-3
v_gene: TRBV7-9
abundance: many
CDR3nt: TGTGCCAGCAGCTTAATGGGGGGGAGTACAGATACGCAGTATTTT
CDR3aa: CASSLMGGSTDTQYF

d_gene: .
j_gene: TRBJ1-1
v_gene: TRBV6-6
abundance: once
CDR3nt: TGTGCTTTAGGGGCGCGGGGAACTGAAGCTTTCTTT
CDR3aa: CALGARGTEAFF

d_gene: .
j_gene: TRBJ2-4
v_gene: TRBV7-2
abundance: .
CDR3nt: TGTGCCAGCAGCTACCACCCCGGCGGAGACATTCAGTACTTC
CDR3aa: CASSYHPGGDIQYF

d_gene: .
j_gene: TRBJ1-4
v_gene: TRBV7-9
abundance: .
CDR3nt: TGTGCCAGCAGCTTAGGTCCCAGGGGCTACGGTAATGAAAAACTGTTTTTT
CDR3aa: CASSLGPRGYGNEKLFF

d_gene: .
j_gene: TRBJ1-2
v_gene: TRBV7-2
abundance: .
CDR3nt: TGTGCCAGCAGCATCCAGGGACCTAACTATGGCTACACCTTC
CDR3aa: CASSIQGPNYGYTF

d_gene: .
j_gene: TRBJ1-4
v_gene: TRBV7-2
abundance: few
CDR3nt: TGTGCCAGCAGCTTAGCTCCCGGGTCCGGGGAAAAACTGTTTTTT
CDR3aa: CASSLAPGSGEKLFF

d_gene: .
j_gene: TRBJ2-2
v_gene: TRBV20-1
abundance: .
CDR3nt: TGCAGTGCTCAGACCGACCTGGGCACCGGGGAGCTGTTTTTT
CDR3aa: CSAQTDLGTGELFF

d_gene: .
j_gene: TRBJ1-3
v_gene: TRBV7-3
abundance: few
CDR3nt: TGTGCCAGCAGCCTCGACTCTCCGGGAAACACCATATATTTT
CDR3aa: CASSLDSPGNTIYF

d_gene: .
j_gene: TRBJ2-5
v_gene: TRBV20-1
abundance: .
CDR3nt: TGCAGTGCTAGAGATAGTCGGGGGCGCGAGACCCAGTACTTC
CDR3aa: CSARDSRGRETQYF

d_gene: TRBD1
j_gene: TRBJ1-1
v_gene: TRBV4-1
abundance: .
CDR3nt: TGCGCCAGCAGCCAAGTACTGGGCAGGGGGGTTTTGGATTTCTTT
CDR3aa: CASSQVLGRGVLDFF

d_gene: .
j_gene: TRBJ2-3
v_gene: TRBV7-2
abundance: many
CDR3nt: TGTGCCAGCAGCCCCCCCACAGATACGCAGTATTTT
CDR3aa: CASSPPTDTQYF

d_gene: .
j_gene: TRBJ1-5
v_gene: TRBV7-8
abundance: few
CDR3nt: TGTGCCAGCAGCCCTCGAGTGGGTCAGCCCCAGCATTTT
CDR3aa: CASSPRVGQPQHF

d_gene: .
j_gene: TRBJ2-2
v_gene: TRBV5-1
abundance: .
CDR3nt: TGCGCCAGCAGCTTGGGGGACCCCTCCACCGGGGAGCTGTTTTTT
CDR3aa: CASSLGDPSTGELFF

d_gene: .
j_gene: TRBJ1-1
v_gene: TRBV5-4
abundance: .
CDR3nt: TGTGCCAGCAGCCCCTCCGACACGCACACTGAAGCTTTCTTT
CDR3aa: CASSPSDTHTEAFF

d_gene: .
j_gene: TRBJ2-1
v_gene: TRBV6-2/TRBV6-3
abundance: many
CDR3nt: TGTGCCAGCGTTCTCAGCTCCTACAATGAGCAGTTCTTC
CDR3aa: CASVLSSYNEQFF

d_gene: .
j_gene: TRBJ1-1
v_gene: TRBV12-3/TRBV12-4
abundance: .
CDR3nt: TGTGCCAGCACCCTGAAGACAGTGAACACTGAAGCTTTCTTT
CDR3aa: CASTLKTVNTEAFF

d_gene: .
j_gene: TRBJ2-2
v_gene: TRBV5-1
abundance: few
CDR3nt: TGCGCCAGCAGCCCTGGACAGCTGACCGGGGAGCTGTTTTTT
CDR3aa: CASSPGQLTGELFF

d_gene: .
j_gene: TRBJ2-3
v_gene: TRBV6-5
abundance: many
CDR3nt: TGTGCCAGCAGTTCGACGGGAGATACGCAGTATTTT
CDR3aa: CASSSTGDTQYF

d_gene: .
j_gene: TRBJ2-2
v_gene: TRBV29-1
abundance: .
CDR3nt: TGCAGCGTTGCGCGGCCTCCCAACACCGGGGAGCTGTTTTTT
CDR3aa: CSVARPPNTGELFF

d_gene: TRBD2
j_gene: TRBJ2-1
v_gene: TRBV25-1
abundance: .
CDR3nt: TGTGCCAGCAGTGAGGGACTAGCGGTGGGAAATGAGCAGTTCTTC
CDR3aa: CASSEGLAVGNEQFF

d_gene: .
j_gene: TRBJ1-1
v_gene: TRBV3-1
abundance: few
CDR3nt: TGTGCCAGCAGCCAAGATTTACAGGCTGAAGCTTTCTTT
CDR3aa: CASSQDLQAEAFF

d_gene: TRBD1
j_gene: TRBJ1-3
v_gene: TRBV6-5
abundance: .
CDR3nt: TGTGCCAGCAGTTACTTACCCGGGACAGCCACCTCTGGAAACACCATATATTTT
CDR3aa: CASSYLPGTATSGNTIYF